This T cell receptor (beta chain) was identified in a study of control samples from healthy donors and cancer patients. Trimming took off 2 bases at V and 6 bases at J, with 8 bases between the two ends. The V gene's germline CDR1 is MRHNA and CDR2 SNTAGT. CDR3 length equals 13 residues. Produced via immunoSEQ multiplex PCR; TCRdb's table is partial and in-frame only. Of approximately 170,000 clones listed, around 92% were seen once; the top ten hold approximately 1.6%. The sequenced sample was blood. This chain joins TRBV6-4 and TRBJ2-1; TRBD2 is a possible D gene (6 bases). This TCR was sampled from a woman aged 25 to 45 in good health. In DNA form, the CDR3 reads TGTGCCAGCAGTGACGGAGGGGTCAATGAGCAGTTCTTC. It is translated as CASSDGGVNEQFF.